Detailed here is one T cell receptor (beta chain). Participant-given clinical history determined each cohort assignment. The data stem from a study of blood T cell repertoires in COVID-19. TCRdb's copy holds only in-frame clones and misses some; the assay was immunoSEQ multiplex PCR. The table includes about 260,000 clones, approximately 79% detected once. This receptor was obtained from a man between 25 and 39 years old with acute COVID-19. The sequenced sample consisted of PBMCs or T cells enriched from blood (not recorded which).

The CDR3 nucleotides read TGCGCCAGCAGCCGAGCCGGGACAGGGGGCTTCAATGAGCAGTTCTTC. Its protein product is CASSRAGTGGFNEQFF. J is TRBJ2-1 and V is TRBV5-1; 12 bases align to TRBD1. Trimming removed 4 bases from V and 6 bases from J; junction bases left unmatched: 8. CDR1 and CDR2 from the germline V gene are SGHRS and YFSETQ. The CDR3 sequence is 16 residues long.